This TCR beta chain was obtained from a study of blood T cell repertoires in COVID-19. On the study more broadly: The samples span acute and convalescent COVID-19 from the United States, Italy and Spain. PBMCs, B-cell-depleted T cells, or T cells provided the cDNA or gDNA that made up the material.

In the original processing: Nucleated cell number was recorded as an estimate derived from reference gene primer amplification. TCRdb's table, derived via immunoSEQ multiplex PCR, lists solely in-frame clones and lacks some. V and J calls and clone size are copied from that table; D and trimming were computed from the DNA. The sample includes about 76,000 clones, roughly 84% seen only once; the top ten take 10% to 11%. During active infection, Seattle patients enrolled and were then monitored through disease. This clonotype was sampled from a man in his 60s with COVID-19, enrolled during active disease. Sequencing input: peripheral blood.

For the CDR3, the DNA is TGTGCCAGCAGGGATCGCGGGCCGTCAGATACGCAGTATTTT. This codes for CASRDRGPSDTQYF. This rearrangement joins TRBV2 to TRBJ2-3; possible D gene TRBD2, 5 bases. The germline V gene encodes CDR1 SNHLY and CDR2 FYNNEI. Trimming cost V 6 bases and J 4 bases, with 14 bases left between them. This CDR3 has 14 amino acids.